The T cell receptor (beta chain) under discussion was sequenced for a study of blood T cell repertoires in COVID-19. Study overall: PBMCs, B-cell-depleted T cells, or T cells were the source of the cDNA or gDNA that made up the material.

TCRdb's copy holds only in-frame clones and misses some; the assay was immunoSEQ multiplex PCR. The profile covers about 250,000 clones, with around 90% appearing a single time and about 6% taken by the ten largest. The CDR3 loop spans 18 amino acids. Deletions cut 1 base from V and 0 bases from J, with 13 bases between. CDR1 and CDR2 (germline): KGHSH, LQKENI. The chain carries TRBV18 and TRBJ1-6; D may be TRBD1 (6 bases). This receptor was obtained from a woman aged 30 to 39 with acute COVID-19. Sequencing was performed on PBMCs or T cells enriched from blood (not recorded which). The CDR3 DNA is TGTGCCAGCTCACCACGGGTGGGGGCAAGCTCCTATAATTCACCCCTCCACTTT. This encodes CASSPRVGASSYNSPLHF.